The 9 T cell receptor beta chains below come from one sample, sequenced in a study of identical twins listed by TCRdb under 2016. The receptor library was made with 5' RACE. The sequencing machine was an Illumina HiSeq 2000. The public sequencing data were trimmed at Q25 with fastp and processed into clonotypes with MiXCR by TCRdb, which kept only in-frame beta chains. Each CDR3 protein gets just one entry, which takes the most common genes and DNA from the rows behind it. Counted in this sample were around 230,000 distinct CDR3 sequences; 6.5% to 8% of them appeared once. More than 12% of the sample is held by the ten biggest clonotypes. This same sample was also taken into another study, of T cells expressing NK-cell markers.

The sequenced sample consisted of CD8+ T cells sorted from blood. These receptor sequences come from a woman between 18 and 30 years old in good health.

The rearrangement joins TRBV7-9 to TRBJ2-3; 11 positions agree with TRBD2. The germline gives CDR1 SEHNR, CDR2 FQNEAQ (reference sequence). J gave up 4 bases and V 5 bases, and 8 bases lay outside the gene matches. This CDR3 comprises 16 residues. Here the CDR3 reads CASSLTSGRSADTQYF. The CDR3 coding sequence is TGTGCCAGCAGCCTCACTAGCGGGAGAAGCGCAGATACGCAGTATTTT.

J is TRBJ2-1 and V is TRBV9, with TRBD1 as a possible D gene (5 bases). The CDR3 is 18 residues long. Trimming left V 4 bases short and J 0 bases short, with 20 bases between. CDR1 is SGDLS and CDR2 is YYNGEE in the germline V gene. In DNA form, the CDR3 reads TGTGCCAGCAGCTCAAACTCTCAGGGTGGTAGCTCCTACAATGAGCAGTTCTTC. Translation gives CASSSNSQGGSSYNEQFF.

This clonotype was seen a handful of times. The chain has TRBV6-1 and TRBJ1-5; D is perhaps TRBD1 (5 bases). Trimming took off 7 bases at V and 5 bases at J, with 21 bases between the two ends. The CDR3 sequence is 16 residues long. Germline lookup yields CDR1 MNHNS and CDR2 SASEGT. This CDR3 reads CASTALRVAGHQPQHF. DNA for the CDR3: TGTGCCAGCACCGCCTTACGAGTGGCAGGGCATCAGCCCCAGCATTTT.

This clonotype was seen ten or more times. The chain carries TRBV5-1 and TRBJ2-3, with a weak D call TRBD2 (6 bases). The V end was cut by 2 bases, the J end by 1 base, with 11 bases between. The CDR3 length is 15 residues. Germline CDR1 is SGHRS and CDR2 is YFSETQ. The CDR3 loop is CASSLIGTGTDTQYF. CDR3 DNA sequence: TGCGCCAGCAGCTTAATCGGGACTGGCACAGATACGCAGTATTTT.

This clonotype has ten or more counts. The chain employs TRBV7-9 and TRBJ2-5; D tentatively fits TRBD1 or TRBD2 (5 bases each). V was trimmed by 5 bases and J by 6 bases, leaving 19 bases between them. The CDR3 runs to 15 residues. The V gene's germline CDR1 is SEHNR and CDR2 FQNEAQ (reference sequence). CDR3 sequence reads: CASSPRQQGAKTQYF. CDR3 bases: TGTGCCAGCAGCCCTCGACAGCAGGGAGCGAAGACCCAGTACTTC.

This clonotype appeared many times. This chain connects TRBV6-1 to TRBJ2-5, with a weak D call TRBD2 (5 bases). The germline V gene encodes CDR1 MNHNS and CDR2 SASEGT. CDR3 length equals 11 residues. The V and J ends lost 6 bases and 5 bases respectively, with 7 bases between them. The CDR3 sequence: CASRGVETQYF. Written as DNA, the CDR3 is TGTGCCAGCAGGGGAGTGGAGACCCAGTACTTC.

There are a few counts of this clonotype. V gene TRBV20-1 combines with J gene TRBJ2-5, with 9 bases identical to TRBD1. V lost 1 base and J lost 6; bases outside the gene matches: 6. The CDR3 is 14 amino acids. Looked up from germline, CDR1 is DFQATT and CDR2 is SNEGSKA (reference sequence). The CDR3 nucleotides read TGCAGTGCTAGAGCAGGGGGGACAGGGCAGACCCAGTACTTC. Its protein is CSARAGGTGQTQYF.

At least ten counts were recorded for this clonotype. This sequence joins TRBV15 and TRBJ2-5; a weak D match, TRBD2 (6 bases). The germline V gene has CDR1 LNHNV and CDR2 YYDKDF (reference sequence). This CDR3 has 16 amino acids. V was pared by 0 bases and J by 1 base, with 12 bases between. The CDR3 nucleotides are TGTGCCACCAGCAGAGATAGCGGACATCTCCAAGAGACCCAGTACTTC. Translated: CATSRDSGHLQETQYF. The whole variable domain, remainder taken from reference TRBV15 and TRBJ2-5, is DAMVIQNPRYQVTQFGKPVTLSCSQTLNHNVMYWYQQKSSQAPKLLFHYYDKDFNNEADTPDNFQSRRPNTSFCFLDIRSPGLGDTAMYLCATSRDSGHLQETQYFGPGTRLLVL.

This clonotype was observed a handful of times. V usage is TRBV27 and J usage is TRBJ2-1; a possible D gene is TRBD2 (5 bases). This CDR3 region has 15 residues. Germline-derived CDR1 and CDR2 are MNHEY and SMNVEV (reference sequence). V lost 5 bases and J 8 bases, leaving 19 bases between the germline ends. This chain's CDR3 is CASSLDFAGRDEQFF. Written as DNA, the CDR3 is TGTGCCAGCAGTCTCGACTTTGCGGGTAGGGATGAGCAGTTCTTC.